Each of the 23 T cell receptor beta chains below was sequenced from the same sample in a study of circulating and synovial CD4+ cells in juvenile arthritis. Data came from immunoSEQ multiplex PCR; TCRdb stores just in-frame clones and leaves some out. The repertoire includes about 32,000 clones, nearly 95% of them detected once, and 0.6% to 0.85% sits in the top ten. Source material: CD4+ T cells from blood. These receptors were taken from a human donor with juvenile idiopathic arthritis.

The chain has TRBV7-2 and TRBJ1-6; tentative D call: TRBD1 (6 bases). V lost 0 bases and J 14 bases, leaving 17 bases between the germline ends. This CDR3 is built from 15 residues. Germline loops: CDR1 SGHTA, CDR2 FQGNSA. The CDR3 DNA reads TGTGCCAGCAGCTTAGCAGAGGGGACACCGTCGACCCTCCACTTT. It is translated as CASSLAEGTPSTLHF.

This clone was seen only a few times. This rearrangement joins TRBV19 to TRBJ1-1; the match to TRBD1 covers 8 bases. The length of the CDR3 is 14 residues. V shed 1 base, J shed 8 bases, and the junction held 6 bases outside the gene matches. The germline V gene has CDR1 LNHDA and CDR2 SQIVND (reference sequence). CDR3 bases: TGTGCCAGTAGTATAGGGGACAGGCTCCCCGAAGCTTTCTTT. Encoded protein: CASSIGDRLPEAFF.

The chain couples TRBV2 to TRBJ1-2, with TRBD1 matching 12 bases. This CDR3 is 14 amino acids long. V shed 6 bases and J 8 bases; nucleotides not matched to a gene: 7. The germline gives CDR1 SNHLY, CDR2 FYNNEI. CDR3 in DNA: TGTGCCAGCAGATCCGGGACAGGGGGCTACGGCTACACCTTC. Protein: CASRSGTGGYGYTF.

The V gene is TRBV5-1, the J gene TRBJ1-2; weak D call: TRBD1 (6 bases). Germline values: CDR1 SGHRS, CDR2 YFSETQ. The V and J ends lost 3 bases and 4 bases respectively, with 13 bases between them. The CDR3 totals 14 residues. The CDR3 region has the DNA TGCGCCAGCAGCTCAGGGGAGGGGCCCTATGGCTACACCTTC. Protein: CASSSGEGPYGYTF.

The V call is TRBV5-4, the J call TRBJ2-7; D may be TRBD1 (5 bases). The CDR3 contains 15 residues. The germline V and J ends were trimmed by 1 base and 1 base, with 12 bases remaining between them. CDR1 is SGHNT and CDR2 is YYREEE in the germline V gene (reference sequence). The CDR3 is CASSLFSRGSYEQYF. The CDR3 nucleotides read TGTGCCAGCAGCTTGTTTTCAAGGGGATCCTACGAGCAGTACTTC.

The chain couples TRBV27 to TRBJ1-5, with TRBD1 identical over 7 bases. The germline V gene has CDR1 MNHEY and CDR2 SMNVEV (reference sequence). J was trimmed by 7 bases and V by 1 base; bases with no gene match: 10. This CDR3 spans 16 amino acids. DNA for the CDR3: TGTGCCAGCAGTTTATTCTTCCAGGGGGGCGCGCAGCCCCAGCATTTT. This gives the protein CASSLFFQGGAQPQHF.

The chain is built from TRBV6-6 and TRBJ1-2; D not certain. The CDR3 covers 14 residues. CDR1 is MNHNY, CDR2 SVGAGI, per germline (reference sequence). With 6 bases removed from V and 0 bases from J, the gap between germline ends came to 11 bases. The CDR3, as DNA: TGTGCCAGCAGCGCCTTATCAGCTAACTATGGCTACACCTTC. As protein: CASSALSANYGYTF.

The chain joins TRBV7-8 to TRBJ1-1, with a weak D call TRBD1 (5 bases). Germline lookup yields CDR1 SGHVS and CDR2 FQNEAQ. This CDR3 is 15 amino acids long. Trimming removed 0 bases from V and 8 bases from J, with 16 bases in between. CDR3 sequence: CASSLAGGVRTEAFF. The CDR3 DNA follows: TGTGCCAGCAGCTTAGCCGGGGGAGTACGAACCGAAGCTTTCTTT. Full variable domain (remainder filled in from reference TRBV7-8 and TRBJ1-1): GAGVSQSPRYKVAKRGQDVALRCDPISGHVSLFWYQQALGQGPEFLTYFQNEAQLDKSGLPSDRFFAERPEGSVSTLKIQRTQQEDSAVYLCASSLAGGVRTEAFFGQGTRLTVV.

This sequence joins TRBV10-1 and TRBJ2-3; a possible D gene is TRBD2 (5 bases). The germline V gene encodes CDR1 WNHNN and CDR2 SYGVQD (reference sequence). The CDR3 sequence is 15 residues long. V was clipped by 3 bases and J by 4 bases, with 14 bases between them. Here the CDR3 reads CASSDPGIVADTQYF. The CDR3 DNA reads as TGCGCCAGCAGTGATCCGGGGATTGTCGCAGATACGCAGTATTTT.

The genes are TRBV19 and TRBJ1-2; 9 bases are shared with TRBD1. This CDR3 region has 15 residues. The junction had 8 bases not matched to a gene; V was cut back by 5 bases and J by 4 bases. From germline, CDR1 is LNHDA and CDR2 SQIVND (reference sequence). The CDR3 coding sequence is TGTGCCAGTAGTGCCCCGAGGACAGGGGTCTATGGCTACACCTTC. Translating gives CASSAPRTGVYGYTF.

This chain uses TRBV2 with TRBJ2-2; 8 nucleotides line up with TRBD1. J was trimmed by 4 bases and V by 6 bases; bases with no gene match: 7. The CDR3 totals 15 residues. Germline CDR1 is SNHLY and CDR2 is FYNNEI. CDR3 sequence reads: CASSETGVGTGELFF. The DNA for the CDR3 is TGTGCCAGCAGCGAGACAGGGGTTGGCACCGGGGAGCTGTTTTTT.

V usage is TRBV7-9 and J usage is TRBJ1-6; 7 bases line up with TRBD1. CDR1 and CDR2 from the germline V gene are SEHNR and FQNEAQ (reference sequence). Trimming cost V 5 bases and J 10 bases; bases outside gene matches: 8. The CDR3 extends over 14 amino acids. DNA for the CDR3: TGTGCCAGCAGCCCCTCAGGGGGTGGCTCACCCCTCCACTTT. Translated: CASSPSGGGSPLHF.

The gene calls are TRBV7-3 and TRBJ2-5; tentatively, D is TRBD2 (5 bases). Per the germline V gene, CDR1 is SGHTA and CDR2 is FQGTGA. V dropped 1 base and J dropped 4 bases, with 16 bases sitting between them. CDR3 length equals 16 residues. The CDR3 protein is CASSLRARGPGETQYF. CDR3 sequence (DNA): TGTGCCAGCAGCTTAAGGGCTCGCGGGCCTGGAGAGACCCAGTACTTC.

V gene TRBV5-5 combines with J gene TRBJ2-3, with a tentative D call TRBD2 (5 bases). The V gene lost 7 bases and the J gene lost 0 bases, with 12 bases spanning the gap. CDR3 size: 14 residues. Germline CDR1 reads SGHKS; CDR2 reads YYEKEE (reference sequence). The CDR3 loop reads CASGLIQSTDTQYF. CDR3 in DNA: TGTGCCAGCGGACTCATACAAAGCACAGATACGCAGTATTTT. Variable domain in full (rest from reference TRBV5-5 and TRBJ2-3): DAGVTQSPTHLIKTRGQQVTLRCSPISGHKSVSWYQQVLGQGPQFIFQYYEKEERGRGNFPDRFSARQFPNYSSELNVNALLLGDSALYLCASGLIQSTDTQYFGPGTRLTVL.

This chain uses TRBV27 with TRBJ1-4; 8 positions agree with TRBD1. The J segment lost 0 bases and the V segment lost 5 bases, leaving 8 bases of the junction unmatched. This CDR3 spans 17 amino acids. Germline values: CDR1 MNHEY, CDR2 SMNVEV (reference sequence). Here the CDR3 reads CASSPYGQGATNEKLFF. The CDR3 coding sequence is TGTGCCAGCAGTCCCTACGGACAGGGTGCAACTAATGAAAAACTGTTTTTT.

The chain couples TRBV28 to TRBJ2-5, with D perhaps matching TRBD1 (6 bases). This CDR3 has 14 amino acids. V was trimmed by 5 bases and J by 3 bases, leaving 13 bases between them. Germline CDR1 reads MDHEN; CDR2 reads SYDVKM. CDR3 residues: CASSVQGMKETQYF. The CDR3 coding sequence is TGTGCCAGCAGTGTACAGGGAATGAAAGAGACCCAGTACTTC.

The rearrangement links TRBV5-5 to TRBJ1-1; D ambiguous. Per the germline V gene, CDR1 is SGHKS and CDR2 is YYEKEE (reference sequence). The CDR3 consists of 13 residues. V was shortened by 2 bases and J by 4 bases, with 9 bases between the two germline ends. The CDR3 spells CASSFSASTEAFF. CDR3 DNA sequence: TGTGCCAGCAGCTTTTCCGCGAGCACTGAAGCTTTCTTT.

This clone was detected once. The V call is TRBV5-5, the J call TRBJ2-7; 7 bases align to TRBD1. Germline-derived CDR1 and CDR2 are SGHKS and YYEKEE (reference sequence). Trimming cost V 2 bases and J 0 bases; bases outside gene matches: 2. This CDR3 contains 14 residues. The CDR3 here is CASSLGDSSYEQYF. The CDR3 DNA follows: TGTGCCAGCAGCTTAGGGGACAGCTCCTACGAGCAGTACTTC.

The chain has TRBV23-1 and TRBJ1-3; D not resolved. TRBV23-1 is known as an ORF, though its function is uncertain. This CDR3 is 14 amino acids long. The V end lost 6 bases, the J end lost 0 bases, and 9 bases lay between the germline ends. CDR3 bases: TGCGCCAGCAGGACACATAACTCTGGAAACACCATATATTTT. Translation: CASRTHNSGNTIYF.

The V gene is TRBV5-1, the J gene TRBJ2-2; D may be TRBD2 (6 bases). The CDR3 runs to 14 residues. V lost 4 bases and J 5 bases, leaving 12 bases between the germline ends. Per the germline V gene, CDR1 is SGHRS and CDR2 is YFSETQ. The CDR3 protein is CASSGGTGTGELFF. The DNA for the CDR3 is TGCGCCAGCAGCGGCGGGACTGGGACCGGGGAGCTGTTTTTT.

The rearrangement joins TRBV5-4 to TRBJ2-5, with 9 bases fitting TRBD2. Germline CDR1 is SGHNT and CDR2 is YYREEE (reference sequence). The CDR3 has 17 amino acids. Germline trimming cut 1 base from V and 3 bases from J; bases unmatched to any gene: 10. The CDR3 reads CASSLKSTSGNEETQYF. The CDR3 bases are TGTGCCAGCAGCTTGAAATCGACTAGCGGAAATGAAGAGACCCAGTACTTC.

This chain uses TRBV15 with TRBJ1-2; TRBD1 might be the D (5 bases). The CDR3 contains 16 residues. With 0 bases removed from V and 4 bases from J, the gap between germline ends came to 15 bases. Germline CDR1 LNHNV, CDR2 YYDKDF (reference sequence). The DNA of the CDR3 is TGTGCCACCAGCAGAGATCTGAAGGGAGGGACCTATGGCTACACCTTC. Translation gives CATSRDLKGGTYGYTF.

This chain links TRBV7-6 with TRBJ1-5; D unresolved. The CDR3 length is 13 residues. V gave up 5 bases and J gave up 6 bases, with 11 bases separating them. The V gene's germline CDR1 is SGHVS and CDR2 FNYEAQ. CDR3 DNA: TGTGCCAGCAGCCGTGACGGGAGTCAGCCCCAGCATTTT. This sequence encodes CASSRDGSQPQHF.